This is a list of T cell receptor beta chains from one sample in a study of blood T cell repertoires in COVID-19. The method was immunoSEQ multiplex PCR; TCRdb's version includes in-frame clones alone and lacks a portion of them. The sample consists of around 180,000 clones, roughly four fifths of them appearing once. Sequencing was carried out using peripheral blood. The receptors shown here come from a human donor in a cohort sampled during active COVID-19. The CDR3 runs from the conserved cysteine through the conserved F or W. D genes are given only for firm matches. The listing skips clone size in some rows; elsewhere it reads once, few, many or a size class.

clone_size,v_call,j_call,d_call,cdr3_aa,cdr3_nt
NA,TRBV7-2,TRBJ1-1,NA,CASSPSSAGGTEAFF,TGTGCCAGCAGCCCAAGCAGCGCGGGGGGCACTGAAGCTTTCTTT
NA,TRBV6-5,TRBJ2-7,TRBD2,CASTRLVLADYEQYF,TGTGCCAGCACTAGGTTGGTCCTAGCGGACTACGAGCAGTACTTC
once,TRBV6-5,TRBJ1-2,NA,CASSYSGAQAYGYTF,TGTGCCAGCAGTTACTCAGGGGCGCAAGCTTATGGCTACACCTTC
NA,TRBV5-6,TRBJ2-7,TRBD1,CASSFAQGALYEQYF,TGTGCCAGCAGCTTTGCACAGGGGGCCCTCTACGAGCAGTACTTC
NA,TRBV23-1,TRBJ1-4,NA,CASSPRGLNEKLFF,TGCGCCAGCAGTCCACGGGGACTCAATGAAAAACTGTTTTTT
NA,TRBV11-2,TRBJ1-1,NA,CASSLDTAETEAFF,TGTGCCAGCAGCTTAGATACCGCCGAGACTGAAGCTTTCTTT
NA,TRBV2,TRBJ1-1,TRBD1,CASKTGGAEWTEAFF,TGTGCCAGCAAGACAGGGGGCGCTGAGTGGACTGAAGCTTTCTTT
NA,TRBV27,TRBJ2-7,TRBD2,CASSTGLAGGHSYEQYF,TGTGCCAGCAGTACGGGACTAGCGGGGGGCCACTCCTACGAGCAGTACTTC
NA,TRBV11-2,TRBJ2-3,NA,CASSQLPAGTSTDTQYF,TGTGCCAGCAGCCAATTACCGGCAGGGACTAGCACAGATACGCAGTATTTT
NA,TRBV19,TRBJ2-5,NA,CASSPLDRPETQYF,TGTGCCAGTAGTCCTCTTGACAGGCCCGAGACCCAGTACTTC
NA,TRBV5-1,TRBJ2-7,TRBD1,CASSLRGQGRDEQYF,TGCGCCAGCAGCTTGAGGGGACAGGGAAGAGACGAGCAGTACTTC
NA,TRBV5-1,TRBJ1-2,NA,CASKNVSGYGYTF,TGCGCCAGCAAGAACGTATCAGGCTATGGCTACACCTTC
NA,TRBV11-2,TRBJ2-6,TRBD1,CASSLDRLSSGANVLTF,TGTGCCAGCAGCTTGGACAGGCTGAGCTCTGGGGCCAACGTCCTGACTTTC
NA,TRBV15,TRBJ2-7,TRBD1,CATSPGQGPYEQYF,TGTGCCACCAGTCCGGGACAGGGCCCCTACGAGCAGTACTTC
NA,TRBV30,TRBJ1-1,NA,CAWSVSGRLEAFF,TGTGCCTGGAGTGTATCAGGGCGACTTGAAGCTTTCTTT
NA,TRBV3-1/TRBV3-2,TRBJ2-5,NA,CASSQFLGVETQYF,TGTGCCAGCAGCCAATTCCTAGGCGTAGAGACCCAGTACTTC
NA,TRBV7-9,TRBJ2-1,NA,CASSLDGGVHEQFF,TGTGCCAGCAGCTTAGACGGAGGGGTCCATGAGCAGTTCTTC
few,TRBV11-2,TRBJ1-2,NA,CASSLNYGYTF,TGTGCCAGCAGCCTTAACTATGGCTACACCTTC
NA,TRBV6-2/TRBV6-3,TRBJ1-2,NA,CASSYGQAYGYTF,TGTGCCAGCAGTTACGGGCAGGCCTATGGCTACACCTTC
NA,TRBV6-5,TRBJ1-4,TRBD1,CASIGQGHNEKLFF,TGTGCCAGCATTGGACAGGGACATAATGAAAAACTGTTTTTT
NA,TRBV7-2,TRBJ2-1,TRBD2,CASSFASGGGNEQFF,TGTGCCAGCAGTTTCGCTAGCGGGGGGGGCAATGAGCAGTTCTTC
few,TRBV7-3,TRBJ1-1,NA,CASSLGGDFTEAFF,TGTGCCAGCAGCTTAGGAGGGGACTTCACTGAAGCTTTCTTT
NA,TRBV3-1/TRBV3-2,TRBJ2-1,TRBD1,CASTRQGDYNEQFF,TGTGCCAGCACCAGACAGGGGGACTACAATGAGCAGTTCTTC
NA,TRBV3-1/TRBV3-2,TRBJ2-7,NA,CASSQDLQAYEQYF,TGTGCCAGCAGCCAAGATCTACAGGCGTACGAGCAGTACTTC
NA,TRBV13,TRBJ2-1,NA,CASSLAQGGAEQFF,TGTGCCAGCAGCTTAGCACAGGGAGGGGCTGAGCAGTTCTTC
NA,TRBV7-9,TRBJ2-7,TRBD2,CASSSGLADPSPYEQYF,TGTGCCAGCAGCTCAGGACTAGCGGACCCCTCCCCCTACGAGCAGTACTTC
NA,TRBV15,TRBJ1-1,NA,CATSRDRGITEAFF,TGTGCCACCAGCAGAGATAGAGGAATCACTGAAGCTTTCTTT
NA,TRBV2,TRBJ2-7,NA,CASSEGGPGYEQYF,TGTGCCAGCAGTGAAGGAGGGCCAGGCTACGAGCAGTACTTC
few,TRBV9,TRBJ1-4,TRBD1,CASSGNRGGNEKLFF,TGTGCCAGCAGCGGTAACAGGGGAGGTAATGAAAAACTGTTTTTT
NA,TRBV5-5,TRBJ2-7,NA,CASSLGARVVEQYF,TGTGCCAGCAGCTTGGGGGCCCGTGTAGTGGAGCAGTACTTC
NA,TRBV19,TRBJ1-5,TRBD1,CASSMAGQPSNQPQHF,TGTGCCAGTAGTATGGCGGGACAGCCTAGCAATCAGCCCCAGCATTTT
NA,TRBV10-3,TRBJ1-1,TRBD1,CAISGGGDRVKTEAFF,TGTGCCATCAGTGGGGGTGGGGACAGGGTAAAGACTGAAGCTTTCTTT
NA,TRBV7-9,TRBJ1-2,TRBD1,CASSTTGTGYGYTF,TGTGCCAGCAGCACCACAGGGACAGGCTATGGCTACACCTTC
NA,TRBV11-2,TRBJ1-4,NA,CASSPYLGGEKLFF,TGTGCCAGCAGCCCCTACCTCGGAGGTGAAAAACTGTTTTTT
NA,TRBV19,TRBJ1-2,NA,CASSPTRGGYTF,TGTGCCAGTAGTCCTACTCGGGGGGGCTACACCTTC
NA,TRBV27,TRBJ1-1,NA,CASSNRVRTEAFF,TGTGCCAGCAGTAACAGAGTTCGTACTGAAGCTTTCTTT
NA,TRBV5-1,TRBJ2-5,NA,CASSLDRETQYF,TGCGCCAGCAGCTTGGACCGGGAGACCCAGTACTTC
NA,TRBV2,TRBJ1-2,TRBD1,CASSVMRDRVADGYTF,TGTGCCAGCAGTGTAATGAGAGACAGGGTGGCGGATGGCTACACCTTC
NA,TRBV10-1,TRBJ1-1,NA,CASQENRLDTEAFF,TGCGCCAGCCAAGAAAACAGGTTGGACACTGAAGCTTTCTTT
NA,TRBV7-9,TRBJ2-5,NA,CASSLGAAQETQYF,TGTGCCAGCAGCTTAGGGGCCGCCCAAGAGACCCAGTACTTC
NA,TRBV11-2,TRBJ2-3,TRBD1,CASSSRTGMADTQYF,TGTGCCAGCAGCTCTAGGACAGGGATGGCAGATACGCAGTATTTT
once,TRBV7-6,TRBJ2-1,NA,CASSLARGGGYSYNEQFF,TGTGCCAGCAGCTTAGCGCGGGGCGGGGGCTACTCCTACAATGAGCAGTTCTTC